The present T cell receptor (beta chain) was sequenced within a study of cytomegalovirus exposure and HLA in healthy donors. Overall study: Within the Caucasian-associated ancestry cluster were around 80% of the approximately 370 genotyped donors. General observations from the study: Later on, an analysis found that several of the most significant clusters appeared to be linked to common viral pathogens, which included parvovirus B19. In a later analysis, at a false discovery rate of 0.05, fewer than 20,000 TCR beta sequences were associated with HLA alleles. Analysis performed later showed TCR beta chains linked to HLA being more clonally expanded than equally common others.

This PCR relied on a set of 60 Vbeta primers and 13 Jbeta primers. Assay: immunoSEQ multiplex PCR; the TCRdb copy retains only in-frame clones and omits some. The table shows 120,000 to 150,000 clones, with 70% occurring only once. In the case of this clone: The antigen remains unidentified.

The CDR3 consists of 14 residues. Trimming removed 6 bases from V and 9 bases from J; junction bases left unmatched: 13. Germline values: CDR1 SQVTM, CDR2 ANQGSEA. Sequences were obtained from PBMCs. The rearrangement uses TRBV29-1 and TRBJ1-5; 8 bases match TRBD1. This receptor was identified in a woman aged 25 to 45 in good health and CMV-seronegative. The CDR3 DNA follows: TGCAGCGTAAAGACAGGGGCCTCCGGATCGCCCCAGCATTTT. It is translated as CSVKTGASGSPQHF.